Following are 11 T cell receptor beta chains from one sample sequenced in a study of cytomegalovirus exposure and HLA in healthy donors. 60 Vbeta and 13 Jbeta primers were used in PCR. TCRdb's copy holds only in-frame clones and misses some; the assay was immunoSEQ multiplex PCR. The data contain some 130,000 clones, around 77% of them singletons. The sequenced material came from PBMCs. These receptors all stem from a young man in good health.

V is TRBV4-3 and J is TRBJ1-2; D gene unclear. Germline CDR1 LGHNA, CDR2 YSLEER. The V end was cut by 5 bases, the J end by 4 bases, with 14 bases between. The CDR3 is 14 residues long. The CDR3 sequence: CASSGLKIGYGYTF. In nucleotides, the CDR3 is TGCGCCAGCAGCGGGCTCAAAATAGGCTATGGCTACACCTTC.

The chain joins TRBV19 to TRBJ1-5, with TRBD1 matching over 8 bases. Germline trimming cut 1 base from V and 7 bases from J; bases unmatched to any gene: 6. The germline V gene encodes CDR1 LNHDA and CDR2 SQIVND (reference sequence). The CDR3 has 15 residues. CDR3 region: CASSIVTGGRQPQHF. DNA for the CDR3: TGTGCCAGTAGTATAGTCACAGGGGGTCGGCAGCCCCAGCATTTT.

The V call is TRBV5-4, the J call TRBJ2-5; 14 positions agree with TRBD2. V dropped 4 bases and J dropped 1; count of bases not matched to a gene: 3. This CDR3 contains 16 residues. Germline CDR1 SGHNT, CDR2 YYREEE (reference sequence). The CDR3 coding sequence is TGTGCCAGCAGCGCGGGGACTAGCGGGAGCCAAGAGACCCAGTACTTC. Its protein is CASSAGTSGSQETQYF.

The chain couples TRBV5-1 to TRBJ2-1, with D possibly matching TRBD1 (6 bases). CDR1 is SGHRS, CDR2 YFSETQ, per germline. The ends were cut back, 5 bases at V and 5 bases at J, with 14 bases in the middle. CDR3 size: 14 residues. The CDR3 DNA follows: TGCGCCAGCAGGGCAGGGGTCCCGAACAATGAGCAGTTCTTC. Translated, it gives CASRAGVPNNEQFF.

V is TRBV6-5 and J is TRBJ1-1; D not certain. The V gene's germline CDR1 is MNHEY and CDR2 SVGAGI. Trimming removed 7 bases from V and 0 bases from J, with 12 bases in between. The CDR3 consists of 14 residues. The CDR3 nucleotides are TGTGCCAGCAAACCAAGAGAAATGAACACTGAAGCTTTCTTT. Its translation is CASKPREMNTEAFF.

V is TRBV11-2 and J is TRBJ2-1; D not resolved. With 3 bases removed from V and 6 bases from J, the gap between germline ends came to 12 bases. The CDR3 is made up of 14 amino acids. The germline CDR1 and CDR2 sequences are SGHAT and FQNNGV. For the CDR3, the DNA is TGTGCCAGCAGCTTTAACCCCCCCGGCAATGAGCAGTTCTTC. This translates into CASSFNPPGNEQFF.

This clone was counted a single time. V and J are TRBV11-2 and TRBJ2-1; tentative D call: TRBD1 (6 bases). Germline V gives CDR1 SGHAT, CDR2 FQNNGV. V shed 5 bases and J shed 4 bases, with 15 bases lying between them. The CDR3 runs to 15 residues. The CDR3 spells CASSLRGGLYNEQFF. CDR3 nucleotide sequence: TGTGCCAGCAGCCTTAGAGGGGGTCTTTACAATGAGCAGTTCTTC. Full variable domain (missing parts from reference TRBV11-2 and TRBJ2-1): EAGVAQSPRYKIIEKRQSVAFWCNPISGHATLYWYQQILGQGPKLLIQFQNNGVVDDSQLPKDRFSAERLKGVDSTLKIQPAKLEDSAVYLCASSLRGGLYNEQFFGPGTRLTVL.

CDR3 region: CASRQDSNYGYTF. DNA of the CDR3: TGTGCCAGCAGACAAGACAGTAACTATGGCTACACCTTC. The chain couples TRBV6-5 to TRBJ1-2; possible D gene TRBD1, 5 bases. Germline V gene sequence: CDR1 MNHEY, CDR2 SVGAGI. The CDR3 has 13 amino acids. The V end was cut by 6 bases, the J end by 1 base, with 9 bases between.

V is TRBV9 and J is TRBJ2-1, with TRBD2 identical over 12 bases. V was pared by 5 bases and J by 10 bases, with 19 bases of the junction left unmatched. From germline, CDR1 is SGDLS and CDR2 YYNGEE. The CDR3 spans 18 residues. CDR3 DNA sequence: TGTGCCAGCAGTCCCATCCTCAAACTAGCGGGAGGTCGGGTGGAGCAGTTCTTC. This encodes CASSPILKLAGGRVEQFF.

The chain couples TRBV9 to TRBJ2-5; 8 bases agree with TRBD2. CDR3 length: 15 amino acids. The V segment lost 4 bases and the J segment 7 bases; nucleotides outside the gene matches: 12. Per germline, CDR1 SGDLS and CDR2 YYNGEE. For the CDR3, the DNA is TGTGCCAGCAGCCTAAGGCCGGGGGGGGTTAGGACCCAGTACTTC. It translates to CASSLRPGGVRTQYF.

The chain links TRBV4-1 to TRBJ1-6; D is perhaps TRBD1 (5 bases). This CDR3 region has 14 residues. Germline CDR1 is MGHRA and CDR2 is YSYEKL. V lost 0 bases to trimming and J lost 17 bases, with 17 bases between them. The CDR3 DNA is TGCGCCAGCAGCCAAGACCAGGGTCTCTTGTCGGTCCACTTT. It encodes CASSQDQGLLSVHF.